These T cell receptor beta chains were read from a single sample in a study of blood T cell repertoires in COVID-19. Only in-frame clones appear in the TCRdb table, and some are missing; sequencing was by immunoSEQ multiplex PCR. The sample contains 120,000 to 150,000 clones, more than 80% of which appear only once. Input material: PBMCs or T cells enriched from blood (not recorded which). The receptor set was obtained from a woman younger than 35 who had been exposed to COVID-19. Each CDR3 is given with its conserved first and last residue. Expanded clones get a size class; other rows say once, few or many, or leave the size out.

clone_size j_call v_call cdr3_aa
. TRBJ1-6 TRBV11-2 CASSLDRQTMNSPLHF
many TRBJ2-2 TRBV19 CASSGGQGAGTGELFF
. TRBJ2-7 TRBV5-1 CASSSGLGQGTYEQYF
. TRBJ2-2 TRBV3-1/TRBV3-2 CASSQERLAGVGTGELFF
. TRBJ2-1 TRBV6-4 CASSDSTVDEQFF
. TRBJ2-7 TRBV5-1 CASSAPGSGKTYEQYF
. TRBJ1-2 TRBV10-1 CASSESGRGGTSSTF
. TRBJ1-2 TRBV5-6 CASSQDRDYGYTF
. TRBJ2-2 TRBV6-5 CASPNKGQVTGELFF
. TRBJ2-7 TRBV28 CASSFRQGALYEQYF
. TRBJ1-6 TRBV6-4 CASSETWDREGSPLHF
. TRBJ1-1 TRBV13 CASSLLAENTEAFF
. TRBJ1-3 TRBV10-3 CAISGSPGQGDSGNTIYF